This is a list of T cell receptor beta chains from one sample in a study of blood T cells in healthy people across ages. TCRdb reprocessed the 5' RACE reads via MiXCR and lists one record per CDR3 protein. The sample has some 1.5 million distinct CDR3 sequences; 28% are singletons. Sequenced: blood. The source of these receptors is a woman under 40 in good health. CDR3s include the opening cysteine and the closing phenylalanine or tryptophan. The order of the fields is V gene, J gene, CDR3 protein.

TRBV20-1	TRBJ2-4	CSARATGVAKNIQYF
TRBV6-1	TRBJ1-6	CASSEFPGQYNPPLHF
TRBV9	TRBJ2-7	CASSGGLAGAQQYF
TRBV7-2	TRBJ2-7	CASSGLAGDLEQYF
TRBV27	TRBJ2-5	CASSFFQSQETQYF
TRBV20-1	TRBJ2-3	CSARGLAGTDTHYF
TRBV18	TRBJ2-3	CASSPGANTQYF
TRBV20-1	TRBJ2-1	CSARVWEGRDNEQFF
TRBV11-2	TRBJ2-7	CASRPGLARLYEQYF
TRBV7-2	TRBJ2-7	CASSLYPSVPYEQYF
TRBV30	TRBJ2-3	CAWTSWADTQYF
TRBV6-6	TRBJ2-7	CASTKGTSGKGGNEQYF
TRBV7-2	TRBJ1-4	CASSFGGGREKLFF
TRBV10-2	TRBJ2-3	CARSDPDRGTDTQYF
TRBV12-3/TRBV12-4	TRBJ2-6	CASSLSGTGANVPTF
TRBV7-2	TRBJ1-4	CASSAEGQLPNEKLFF
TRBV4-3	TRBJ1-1	CASSQDRDRGTEAFF
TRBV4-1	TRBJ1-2	CASSQGEEDYGYTF
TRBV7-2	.	CASSFKRAGDEQYF
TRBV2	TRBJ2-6	CASRGAGGRLGANVLTF
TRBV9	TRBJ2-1	CASSADQGSNEQFF
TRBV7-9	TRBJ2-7	CASSSIRGVDYEQYF
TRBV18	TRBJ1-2	CASSPVAGGEGYTF
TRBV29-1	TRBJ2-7	CSVPSPRTRSSYEQYF
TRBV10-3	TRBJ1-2	CAIRDPANYGYTF
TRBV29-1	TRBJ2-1	CSVRGGAPYNEQFF
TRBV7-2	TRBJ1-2	CASSLATGANMYGYTF
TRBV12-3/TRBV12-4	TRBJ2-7	CASSLWGGLDEQYF
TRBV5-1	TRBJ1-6	CASSGGTGTNSPLHF
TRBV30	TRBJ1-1	CAWSDGVNTEAFF
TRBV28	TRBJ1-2	CASSPPAPDGYTF
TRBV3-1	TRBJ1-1	CASTDRSFTEAFF